This TCR beta chain was found in a study of cytomegalovirus exposure and HLA in healthy donors (dated 2017 in TCRdb). Broadly, across the study: An earlier analysis of under 600 of the donors reported approximately 270 Gb of sequence data and some 100 million unique TCR beta sequences from some 180 million T cells. On average, around 240,000 unique TCR beta nucleotide sequences were sequenced per donor among 300 to 500 genotyped donors of the cohort, with approximately 18% of those sequences being non-productive. HLA typing covered class I and class II loci at four-digit resolution. The study was designed to test whether signatures of past pathogen exposure could be identified by cataloging public T cell receptors. To predict cytomegalovirus infection status, the study brought together high-throughput TCR immunosequencing, statistical association of individual TCRs with disease status, and machine learning. Of the 398 genotyped donors, approximately 82% fell in the genetic ancestry cluster associated with self-reported Caucasian donors. Besides the first cohort of hundreds of subjects, a separate validation cohort made up of over a hundred different subjects was used. Because of strong linkage in the cohort, roughly five DR-DQ haplotypes were treated as single units for association and clustering. Genome-wide SNP genotypes for about 60% of the roughly 700 donors were used in a later genetic analysis, which treated that subset as a discovery cohort. A later analysis re-analyzed previously published TCR beta repertoires from 550 to 700 donors and added high-resolution HLA genotyping to study TCR occurrence patterns. Approximately 310 gigabases of sequencing data and approximately 93 million unique TCR sequences were included in an early release covering roughly 600 HLA-typed donors. To decide whether each TCR beta V gene segment behaved as functional or pseudogenic, an earlier analysis of approximately 590 of the donors relied on high-throughput TCR beta sequencing. The study used immunosequencing to profile the T cell repertoires of several hundred subjects and linked those repertoires to cytomegalovirus serostatus. Donor age, sex, ethnicity and CMV serostatus were compiled alongside the repertoire data. Typing coverage differed by locus: A, B, C, DRB1 and DQB1 were typed in roughly 629-630 donors, DQA1 in 500 to 550, DPA1 in 606, and DPB1 in roughly 450. All discovery cohort repertoires had been generated on a single sequencing platform. The later analysis used no new phenotypic data to find candidate immune exposures, relying instead on TCR beta sequences and their occurrence across donors.

To note about this clone: What antigen it recognizes has not been identified. No base quality values were provided; no much bigger clone lies one nucleotide off.

The CDR3, cysteine through phenylalanine, is 15 amino acids long. Only CDR3 DNA remains: 45 bases, in frame from the first base. Trimming costs V 1 base and J 6 bases, and their ends lie 12 bases apart. The germline V gene yields SGHVS for CDR1 and FQNEAQ for CDR2. Results and caveats for the whole study, not just this receptor: According to a later analysis, most CMV-associated TCR beta chains appeared to be HLA-restricted, and the HLA associations seemed to be driven largely by CMV exposure. In the study, around 150 TCR beta chains were listed as associated with cytomegalovirus. Presence/absence analyses assumed roughly uniform sequencing depth across donors, an assumption that may not hold. According to the authors, the approach could potentially be generalized to other disease states and immunological phenotypes. Most TCR sequences were observed very rarely across donors, whereas some public TCRs were present in many individuals. Linkage disequilibrium might explain the correlated functional status among segregating V segments, but an unknown experimental factor could not be ruled out. In a later genetic analysis, fewer N-insertions in productive TCRs were reported among donors in an Asian-associated ancestry cluster than the 666-donor mean. A few of the identified cytomegalovirus-associated TCR beta chains were confirmed in vitro to be specific for cytomegalovirus antigens. In a later analysis, about 16,000 TCR beta sequences were associated with specific HLA alleles at a false discovery rate of 0.05. This cohort had only TCR beta chains sequenced, and the lack of alpha or paired-chain data limited which features could be detected. The only immune exposure information available for the cohort was CMV serostatus. Because counts were too low, 15 or so rarely observed V segments, including chromosome 9 orphons, were excluded from the earlier analysis of 500 to 700 of the donors. The classifier was reported to diagnose cytomegalovirus status with high specificity and sensitivity in both the original and validation cohorts. A later analysis found that TCR association rates varied across HLA loci, with DRB1 alleles showing the most associated TCRs and HLA-C alleles the fewest. When HLA alleles, especially DR and DQ, strongly co-occurred, attributing TCR associations to individual alleles was difficult. Compared with equally common non-associated chains, HLA-associated TCR beta chains in a later analysis were more clonally expanded and had lower generation probabilities. An association between a missense DCLRE1C variant and V-gene and J-gene trimming of TCR beta chains was found in a later genetic analysis and replicated in an independent cohort. Because some donors lacked HLA typing at each locus, the association tests relied only on the typed subset. In an earlier analysis of some 540 of the donors, most TCR beta V segments appeared in productive rearrangements about 87% or about 30% of the time, broadly matching IMGT annotations. The 87-base-pair reads could not distinguish some IMGT-functional V segments, including TRBV6-2 and TRBV6-3, so those segments were excluded. A cluster of highly shared sequence variants was judged likely to represent a technical artifact of the sequencing pipeline. A further reported finding was that TCR beta sequences accurately predicted the HLA-A and HLA-B alleles for most subjects in the first cohort. According to a later analysis, parvovirus B19, influenza, CMV and Epstein-Barr virus appeared linked to several top co-occurrence clusters.

Library preparation employed the immunoSEQ multiplex PCR assay. For the multiplex PCR, a mixture combining 60 forward primers for TCR Vbeta segments and 13 reverse primers for TCR Jbeta segments was used. Amplification of the CDR3 region of rearranged TCR beta genes was performed with a multiplex PCR assay on genomic DNA. The amplified TCR beta libraries were sequenced on the Illumina HiSeq System as 87-base-pair reads. On the study's bioinformatics: Across the 500 to 850 repertoires, a later analysis counted tens of millions of unique TCR beta chains, around 10 million of which were shared by at least two donors. Raw reads were error-corrected and collapsed into unique sequences with a nearest-neighbor algorithm that merged closely related sequences to remove PCR and sequencing errors. Alignment of CDR3 sequences to IMGT reference sequences was used to assign V, D and J gene segments. For a sequence to be retained, a match of at least six nucleotides was required to both a V gene segment and a J gene segment. Rearrangements were classified as productive when the CDR3 lacked stop codons and remained in frame with V and J, and all other rearrangements were classified as non-productive. CDR3 was defined according to IMGT convention as the region running from the second conserved V-encoded cysteine to the conserved J-encoded phenylalanine. The earlier analysis of about 590 of the donors excluded sequences that lacked an unambiguous match to a single V gene segment. In an earlier analysis of roughly 600 of the donors, a V segment was called functional when productive rearrangements were above 56.7%, and segregating when the standard deviation between donors exceeded 5%. To diagnose cytomegalovirus status from the catalog of TCR beta chain sequences, a statistical classification framework was built. V and J gene assignment, in a later analysis, came from comparing TCR nucleotide sequences with IMGT/GENE-DB human TR gene sequences. Using the TCRdist pipeline, a later analysis assigned CDR3 sequences along with most-parsimonious VDJ recombination scenarios. A later analysis defined each TCR beta chain by its CDR3 amino acid sequence plus V-gene family, and excluded reads lacking a unique V-gene family. As a way to deal with suspected cross-contamination and a sequencing artifact, a later analysis dropped roughly 620 nucleotide sequences that were highly shared and had low generation probability. For each public chain, a later analysis derived a clonal expansion index from normalized ranks of inferred template counts within each repertoire. In a later analysis, generation probabilities were computed using a VDJ recombination model fitted to out-of-frame rearrangements, and the results were checked against IGoR. In a later analysis, TCR-TCR, TCR-HLA and TCR-CMV co-occurrence was scored with hypergeometric tests, and a repertoire-size bias correction was applied to TCR pairs. To estimate false discovery rates, a later analysis permuted the HLA or CMV assignments 20 times. In a later analysis, co-occurring TCRs were grouped using DBSCAN, and TCRdist sequence similarity was added for clustering within HLA-allele-positive subsets. Repertoires with fewer than 30,000 or more than 120,000 public chains, plus five repertoires with anomalous nucleotide sharing, were excluded from co-occurrence clustering. This immuneACCESS table, as held by TCRdb, lists in-frame sequences with V and J called but not all clones. Of the missing ones, under half trace to an unresolved V gene in checked studies; the others have no known cause. V and J calls plus clone size are reproduced from that table; the DNA served to infer D and trimming. This sample lists 150,000 to 200,000 clones; roughly 74% were detected once. The ten largest clones take up approximately 14% of the sample.

The cohort comprised some 700 healthy bone marrow donors. Cohort members were all nominally healthy when sampled, although unrecorded immune exposures were likely present. The donor was CMV seropositive and was included in the group of 289 seropositive cohort members. A peripheral blood sample was collected from each donor, and TCR beta sequencing was performed on peripheral blood mononuclear cells. The Qiagen DNeasy Blood Extraction Kit was used to extract genomic DNA from the blood cell samples. The sample taken for sequencing was PBMCs. The rearranged chain carries TRBV7-8 and TRBJ2-2, with an unclear D gene assignment. The TCR originated in a woman in her 30s in good health and CMV-seropositive. The CDR3 region: CASSLVVAQAGELFF. The bases read TGTGCCAGCAGCTTAGTTGTCGCGCAGGCCGGGGAGCTGTTTTTT.